The rows below give T cell receptor beta chains drawn from one sample of a study of Graves' ophthalmopathy and Graves' hyperthyroidism. TCRdb reanalysed the multiplex PCR reads using MiXCR and keeps one entry per CDR3 protein. The table shows hundreds of thousands of distinct CDR3 sequences, with just over 40% occurring only once. The specimen sequenced was peripheral blood. The receptors were sampled from an adult man with Graves' ophthalmopathy. CDR3s include the opening cysteine and the closing phenylalanine or tryptophan. A D gene is named only where the DNA matches it firmly. Some rows have no size entry. The others give once, few or many, or a class for an expanded clone.

D: TRBD1
J: TRBJ2-2
size: -
V: TRBV2
DNA: TGTGCCAGCAGTGGGACAGGGGGCTTT
CDR3: CASSGTGGF

D: -
J: TRBJ2-2
size: -
V: TRBV6-1
DNA: TGTGCCAGCACCGGGACGAACACCGGGGAGCTGTTTTTT
CDR3: CASTGTNTGELFF

D: TRBD1
J: TRBJ2-5
size: few
V: TRBV19
DNA: TGTGCCAGTAGTAGACAGGGGGGGAACCAAGAGACCCAGTACTTC
CDR3: CASSRQGGNQETQYF

D: -
J: TRBJ1-6
size: many
V: TRBV12-3/TRBV12-4
DNA: TGTGCCAGCACCTCGGGCGCTAGTACCCTCCACTTT
CDR3: CASTSGASTLHF

D: TRBD1
J: TRBJ2-7
size: many
V: TRBV7-9
DNA: TGTGCCAGCAGCCCTCGACAGGGCGTTACCGCCTACGAGCAGTACTTC
CDR3: CASSPRQGVTAYEQYF

D: -
J: TRBJ2-7
size: few
V: TRBV9
DNA: TGTGCCAGCAGCCCCTCTGTGGGAGGAAGGGCCTTGGAGCAGTACTTC
CDR3: CASSPSVGGRALEQYF

D: -
J: TRBJ2-5
size: many
V: TRBV20-1
DNA: TGCAGTGCTAGCGGTTCTGCCCAAGAGACCCAGTACTTC
CDR3: CSASGSAQETQYF

D: -
J: TRBJ1-5
size: -
V: TRBV10-3
DNA: TGTGCCATCAGTGATGGGGCAGGGGCCGCTCAGCCCCAGCATTTT
CDR3: CAISDGAGAAQPQHF

D: TRBD1
J: TRBJ1-5
size: many
V: TRBV12-3/TRBV12-4
DNA: TGTGCCAGCAGGCAAGGGACAGGTAATCAGCCCCAGCATTTT
CDR3: CASRQGTGNQPQHF

D: TRBD1
J: TRBJ1-1
size: many
V: TRBV10-3
DNA: TGTGCCATCGGCACAGGGGGGAACACTGAAGCTTTCTTT
CDR3: CAIGTGGNTEAFF

D: TRBD2
J: TRBJ2-5
size: -
V: TRBV29-1
DNA: TGCAGCGTCGCCCTGGGAGGGCAAGAGACCCAGTACTTC
CDR3: CSVALGGQETQYF

D: -
J: TRBJ2-6
size: once
V: TRBV5-4
DNA: TGTGCCAGCAGCTTGGGCGTGGGACCTGGGGCCAACGTCCTGACTTTC
CDR3: CASSLGVGPGANVLTF

D: TRBD2
J: TRBJ2-5
size: -
V: TRBV2
DNA: TGTGCCAGCAGTGCTAGAGGGACTAGCGCCCAAGAGACCCAGTACTTC
CDR3: CASSARGTSAQETQYF

D: TRBD1
J: TRBJ1-1
size: many
V: TRBV7-9
DNA: TGTGCCAGCAGCTTTCCAGGACAGGTGGCTTTCTTT
CDR3: CASSFPGQVAFF

D: TRBD1
J: TRBJ1-1
size: many
V: TRBV5-1
DNA: TGCGCCAGCAGTTCCGAGGGGACAGGGAGGGCTTTCTTT
CDR3: CASSSEGTGRAFF

D: -
J: TRBJ2-5
size: many
V: TRBV24-1
DNA: TGTGCCACCAGTGACCCCGAAGAGACCCAGTACTTC
CDR3: CATSDPEETQYF